These T cell receptor beta chains were read from a single sample in a study of T cell responses to AZD1222 COVID-19 vaccine. Data came from immunoSEQ multiplex PCR; TCRdb stores just in-frame clones and leaves some out. The sample holds around 59,000 clones, 89% seen once. The sample consisted of peripheral blood, taken 28 days after the second AZD1222 dose. Receptor source: an adult who received the AZD1222 COVID-19 vaccine. Both conserved end residues are part of each CDR3. Each record gives: V gene, J gene, clone size, D gene, CDR3 DNA, CDR3 protein. A D gene is named only where the DNA matches it firmly. Size is stated for part of the rows, as once, few or many counts, or as a class when the clone is expanded.

TRBV5-1	TRBJ2-3	.	TRBD1	TGCGCCAGCAGCTCACCCCAGGGGGCCGATACGCAGTATTTT	CASSSPQGADTQYF
TRBV3-1/TRBV3-2	TRBJ2-6	.	.	TGTGCCAGCAGCCAAGTTGGAGGGCAAGTCTCTGGGGCCAACGTCCTGACTTTC	CASSQVGGQVSGANVLTF
TRBV12-3/TRBV12-4	TRBJ2-1	.	.	TGTGCCAGCACTGTGTACAATGAGCAGTTCTTC	CASTVYNEQFF
TRBV5-1	TRBJ2-2	once	.	TGCGCCAGCAGCCAGGATGCGAACACCGGGGAGCTGTTTTTT	CASSQDANTGELFF
TRBV4-1	TRBJ2-3	.	.	TGCGCCAGCAGCCAAGAGTTCCCTTTAGCAGATACGCAGTATTTT	CASSQEFPLADTQYF
TRBV7-9	TRBJ2-3	few	.	TGTGCCAGCAGCTTTGGGTATAGCACAGATACGCAGTATTTT	CASSFGYSTDTQYF
TRBV5-4	TRBJ1-2	few	.	TGTGCCAGCAGCTCCTCTTTTGCTGGACGCACGTCGATTGGCTACACCTTC	CASSSSFAGRTSIGYTF
TRBV6-2/TRBV6-3	TRBJ2-3	.	.	TGTGCCAGCAGTTATGGCACAGATACGCAGTATTTT	CASSYGTDTQYF
TRBV9	TRBJ2-7	.	TRBD1	TGTGCCAGCAGCGGGGACAGGGAAAACTACGAGCAGTACTTC	CASSGDRENYEQYF
TRBV7-8	TRBJ1-1	.	.	TGTGCCAGCAGCTTAGGAGGGAGGCTAGACACTGAAGCTTTCTTT	CASSLGGRLDTEAFF
TRBV9	TRBJ2-2	few	.	TGTGCCAGCAGCGTAGGACTAGTTTTCGCCTCCAACACCGGGGAGCTGTTTTTT	CASSVGLVFASNTGELFF
TRBV6-5	TRBJ1-2	.	.	TGTGCCAGCAGTTACACAGGGAGCGTAGCCTATGGCTACACCTTC	CASSYTGSVAYGYTF
TRBV7-3	TRBJ2-2	.	.	TGTGCCAGCAGACCCTCATCAGGGGCTACCGGGGAGCTGTTTTTT	CASRPSSGATGELFF
TRBV28	TRBJ2-7	.	.	TGTGCCAGCAGTTTGTCCGCAGGGGCCCCCTACGAGCAGTACTTC	CASSLSAGAPYEQYF
TRBV18	TRBJ1-1	.	.	TGTGCCAGCTCGCCAGGGCGGGGGAACACTGAAGCTTTCTTT	CASSPGRGNTEAFF
TRBV7-9	TRBJ2-2	.	.	TGTGCCAGCAGCTTTAAGGACATAGCGAACACCGGGGAGCTGTTTTTT	CASSFKDIANTGELFF
TRBV14	TRBJ2-5	.	.	TGTGCCAGCAGCCCACTGAGGGGGGGCGGAGAGACCCAGTACTTC	CASSPLRGGGETQYF
TRBV5-4	TRBJ2-1	.	TRBD2	TGTGCCAGCAGCGCCCGACTAGCGGGAGTCGATGAGCAGTTCTTC	CASSARLAGVDEQFF
TRBV7-8	TRBJ2-5	.	TRBD2	TGTGCCAGCAGCGCCCAGCGTGCCCGGACTAGCGGGCAAGAGACCCAGTACTTC	CASSAQRARTSGQETQYF
TRBV30	TRBJ2-7	.	.	TGTGCCTGGAGTGTATGGGTCATCACCCACGAGCAGTACTTC	CAWSVWVITHEQYF
TRBV30	TRBJ2-6	.	.	TGTGCCTGGACGGAAGGGGCCAACGTCCTGACTTTC	CAWTEGANVLTF
TRBV5-1	TRBJ2-2	.	.	TGCGCCAGCAGCTCGCAGGGTACCGGGGAGCTGTTTTTT	CASSSQGTGELFF
TRBV3-1/TRBV3-2	TRBJ2-7	.	TRBD1	TGTGCCAGCAGCCCCGGGACAGGGGTTATCGAGCAGTACTTC	CASSPGTGVIEQYF
TRBV30	TRBJ1-6	.	.	TGTGCCTGGACCACTGGAGGGGTGGATTCACCCCTCCACTTT	CAWTTGGVDSPLHF
TRBV12-5	TRBJ2-7	.	TRBD1	TGTGCTAGTGTTAAGACAGGGGGCTCCTACGAGCAGTACTTC	CASVKTGGSYEQYF
TRBV10-2	TRBJ1-1	.	TRBD1	TGCGCCAGCAATGGACAGGCCTTGAACACTGAAGCTTTCTTT	CASNGQALNTEAFF
TRBV18	TRBJ2-1	.	.	TGTGCCAGCTCACCAGGGACGAGTTACAATGAGCAGTTCTTC	CASSPGTSYNEQFF
TRBV4-3	TRBJ2-1	.	.	TGCGCCAGCAGCCAAGACGAAAGCAATGAGCAGTTCTTC	CASSQDESNEQFF
TRBV5-1	TRBJ2-7	.	.	TGCGCCAGCAGCTTGTCTTTCTCGGGGTCCGACGAGCAGTACTTC	CASSLSFSGSDEQYF
TRBV18	TRBJ1-3	.	.	TGTGCCAGCTCACCGAGGGTGGGGACCTTCTCTGGAAACACCATATATTTT	CASSPRVGTFSGNTIYF